The clone carrying this T cell receptor beta chain was recorded many times. The target antigen is unknown. The source of the sample is a study of Graves' ophthalmopathy and Graves' hyperthyroidism. Notes on the study in general: Blood repertoires reportedly contained most expanded thyroid clonotypes above 0.001 frequency.

Researchers took RNA transcripts and amplified TCR beta CDR3 regions from them. HTBI primers served in a first-round RT-PCR, which a second-round multiplex PCR followed. TCRdb fed the multiplex PCR reads into MiXCR, producing one record per CDR3 protein. The sample has hundreds of thousands of distinct CDR3 sequences; 40% are singletons. V lost 4 bases to trimming and J lost 3 bases, with 10 bases between them. The CDR3 loop spans 13 amino acids. In germline, CDR1 is SGHRS, CDR2 YFSETQ. Sequenced: peripheral blood. The V and J genes are TRBV5-1 and TRBJ1-1; D is undetermined. The TCR comes from an adult man with Graves' ophthalmopathy. The CDR3 DNA reads as TGCGCCAGCAGCCGAACCTGGGACACTGAAGCTTTCTTT. Translating it yields CASSRTWDTEAFF.